Presented here are 30 T cell receptor beta chains from one specimen sequenced in a study of CD8 T cells in ankylosing spondylitis. Study results and caveats: What appeared characteristic of ankylosing spondylitis blood was a TCR beta motif of under 10 highly homologous variants.

TCRdb called the 5' RACE reads again in MiXCR, with one record for every CDR3 protein. The data contain 200,000 to 250,000 distinct CDR3 sequences, around 18% of them singletons. These TCRs are of unknown antigen specificity. The sample taken for sequencing was blood, either unsorted or a sorted T cell fraction (not recorded which). Every receptor here comes from a male donor with ankylosing spondylitis.

This chain uses TRBV20-1 with TRBJ2-7; D not resolved. The CDR3 spans 15 residues. Germline values: CDR1 DFQATT, CDR2 SNEGSKA (reference sequence). V was shortened by 0 bases and J by 4 bases, with 16 bases between the two germline ends. This chain's CDR3 is CSARDLGSIGYEQYF. The CDR3 DNA is TGCAGTGCTAGAGATCTGGGCTCGATAGGTTACGAGCAGTACTTC.

The chain recombines TRBV28 with TRBJ2-5; 13 positions match TRBD2. The V and J ends lost 2 bases and 2 bases, in that order; junction bases with no gene match: 5. This CDR3 comprises 17 residues. Germline assignment: CDR1 MDHEN and CDR2 SYDVKM. This chain's CDR3 is CASSLVLAGGPQETQYF. DNA for the CDR3: TGTGCCAGCAGTTTAGTACTAGCGGGAGGGCCGCAAGAGACCCAGTACTTC.

The chain carries TRBV12-3 or TRBV12-4 and TRBJ2-2, with 8 bases that match TRBD2. The CDR3 spans 15 residues. After removal of 10 bases from V and 0 bases from J, the junction contained 7 bases not matched to a gene. CDR3 residues: CATGGQPANTGELFF. CDR3 nucleotides: TGTGCCACGGGGGGGCAACCCGCGAACACCGGGGAGCTGTTTTTT.

The chain employs TRBV28 and TRBJ2-7; TRBD2 might be the D (6 bases). Germline-derived CDR1 and CDR2 are MDHEN and SYDVKM. The CDR3 has 17 amino acids. The V end was cut by 1 base, the J end by 2 bases, with 18 bases between. CDR3 DNA: TGTGCCAGCAGTTTATTTCCCGGGAGCGTCCATACCTACGAGCAGTACTTC. Encoded protein: CASSLFPGSVHTYEQYF.

V and J are TRBV2 and TRBJ2-1; the D gene is possibly TRBD2 (5 bases). The V end lost 2 bases, the J end lost 3 bases, and 8 bases lay between the germline ends. Germline CDR1 reads SNHLY; CDR2 reads FYNNEI. This CDR3 region has 14 residues. The CDR3 DNA follows: TGTGCCAGCAGTGAAAGAGGGTACTACAATGAGCAGTTCTTC. This gives the protein CASSERGYYNEQFF.

This clonotype was observed a few times. The chain employs TRBV11-2 and TRBJ2-1, with 10 nucleotides matching TRBD2. This CDR3 region has 15 residues. With V trimmed by 5 bases and J by 6 bases, 7 bases remained unmatched. Germline V CDR1 and CDR2: SGHAT, FQNNGV. CDR3 in amino acids: CASSTKLAGSNEQFF. The CDR3 DNA sequence: TGTGCCAGCAGCACTAAACTAGCGGGAAGCAATGAGCAGTTCTTC.

This chain links TRBV15 with TRBJ1-2; 8 bases are shared with TRBD1. The CDR3 length is 14 residues. Looked up from germline, CDR1 is LNHNV and CDR2 is YYDKDF (reference sequence). V lost 3 bases and J lost 7; bases outside the gene matches: 7. CDR3 residues: CATSRSGQVSGYTF. The CDR3 bases are TGTGCCACCAGCAGGTCGGGACAGGTCAGTGGCTACACCTTC. Full variable domain (outside the CDR3, taken from reference TRBV15 and TRBJ1-2): DAMVIQNPRYQVTQFGKPVTLSCSQTLNHNVMYWYQQKSSQAPKLLFHYYDKDFNNEADTPDNFQSRRPNTSFCFLDIRSPGLGDTAMYLCATSRSGQVSGYTFGSGTRLTVV.

This clonotype was observed a few times. The chain is built from TRBV20-1 and TRBJ2-1, with 11 bases fitting TRBD2. The CDR3 length is 16 residues. Germline CDR1 reads DFQATT; CDR2 reads SNEGSKA (reference sequence). V dropped 4 bases and J dropped 8; count of bases not matched to a gene: 13. The DNA for the CDR3 is TGCAGTGCTAACCCAACGGTTAGCGGGAGGGGGCATGAGCAGTTCTTC. It translates to CSANPTVSGRGHEQFF.

This clonotype showed up just a few times. CDR3 nucleotide sequence: TGTGCCAGCAGCCCGTACGACAGGGGTTTTTACGAGCAGTACTTC. It is translated as CASSPYDRGFYEQYF. The rearrangement links TRBV7-2 to TRBJ2-7; 8 positions agree with TRBD1. Germline CDR1 and CDR2: SGHTA and FQGNSA. J was trimmed by 4 bases and V by 5 bases; bases with no gene match: 10. The CDR3 loop spans 15 amino acids.

This chain connects TRBV28 to TRBJ1-2, with TRBD1 matching 10 bases. V was pared by 5 bases and J by 3 bases, with 6 bases of the junction left unmatched. This CDR3 has 15 residues. Germline loops: CDR1 MDHEN, CDR2 SYDVKM. CDR3 amino acids: CASSAGTGADYGYTF. Written as DNA, the CDR3 is TGTGCCAGCAGTGCTGGGACAGGGGCGGACTATGGCTACACCTTC.

This clonotype showed up just a few times. The gene calls are TRBV27 and TRBJ1-4, with 9 bases matching TRBD1. The trim removed 8 bases at V and 6 bases at J, leaving 7 bases unmatched. This CDR3 has 14 residues. Germline V lookup: CDR1 MNHEY, CDR2 SMNVEV (reference sequence). The CDR3 coding sequence is TGTGCCAGCGCCCGGGACAGGGACGATGAAAAACTGTTTTTT. This gives the protein CASARDRDDEKLFF.

The chain couples TRBV29-1 to TRBJ2-5; perhaps D is TRBD1 or TRBD2 (5 bases each). V shed 6 bases and J shed 0 bases, with 14 bases lying between them. Looked up from germline, CDR1 is SQVTM and CDR2 is ANQGSEA. The CDR3 spans 14 residues. CDR3 sequence reads: CSVSGTEYQETQYF. CDR3 bases: TGCAGCGTCTCCGGGACCGAGTACCAAGAGACCCAGTACTTC.

Only a few counts were recorded for this clonotype. The chain combines TRBV11-2 with TRBJ2-1; D gene uncertain. The length of the CDR3 is 14 residues. Trimming cost V 0 bases and J 5 bases, with 8 bases left between them. The germline V gene encodes CDR1 SGHAT and CDR2 FQNNGV. The CDR3 spells CASSLDYSNNEQFF. For the CDR3, the DNA is TGTGCCAGCAGCTTAGATTACAGTAACAATGAGCAGTTCTTC.

The rearrangement uses TRBV28 and TRBJ2-3; the D is unclear. From germline, CDR1 is MDHEN and CDR2 SYDVKM. Trimming pared 5 bases from V and 2 bases from J, leaving 11 bases between. This CDR3 is 14 amino acids long. CDR3 bases: TGTGCCAGCAGTAGGGCAGCGAACACAGATACGCAGTATTTT. Translated, it gives CASSRAANTDTQYF.

Many counts were recorded for this clonotype. The V and J genes are TRBV6-2 or TRBV6-3 and TRBJ1-1; TRBD1 might be the D (6 bases). This CDR3 contains 14 residues. The germline gives CDR1 MNHEY, CDR2 SVGEGT. Deletions cut 5 bases from V and 4 bases from J, with 14 bases between. The CDR3 loop reads CASSNLGGGTEAFF. The CDR3 nucleotides are TGTGCCAGCAGTAACCTCGGAGGGGGCACTGAAGCTTTCTTT.

The chain joins TRBV6-5 to TRBJ2-1, with D possibly TRBD1 on 6 matching bases. Trimming pared 2 bases from V and 10 bases from J, leaving 9 bases between. Germline V gene data show CDR1 as MNHEY and CDR2 as SVGAGI. The CDR3 covers 12 residues. This chain's CDR3 is CASSYTGNEQFF. DNA of the CDR3: TGTGCCAGCAGTTACACAGGGAACGAGCAGTTCTTC.

The gene calls are TRBV12-3 or TRBV12-4 and TRBJ1-2; 7 nucleotides align to TRBD1. V was clipped by 3 bases and J by 6 bases; unmatched bases: 7. The CDR3 length is 14 residues. CDR3 nucleotides: TGTGCCAGCAGTTTGTACGGGACAGAGGATGGCTACACCTTC. Translated: CASSLYGTEDGYTF.

The J gene is TRBJ2-2, the V gene TRBV7-9; tentative D call: TRBD2 (6 bases). The V end was cut by 9 bases, the J end by 1 base, with 12 bases between. Germline lookup yields CDR1 SEHNR and CDR2 FQNEAQ (reference sequence). The CDR3 runs to 14 residues. In DNA form, the CDR3 reads TGTGCCAGTAAGGAGGGTATGAACACCGGGGAGCTGTTTTTT. Encoded protein: CASKEGMNTGELFF. Together with reference TRBV7-9 and TRBJ2-2, the CDR3 gives the full variable domain: DTGVSQNPRHKITKRGQNVTFRCDPISEHNRLYWYRQTLGQGPEFLTYFQNEAQLEKSRLLSDRFSAERPKGSFSTLEIQRTEQGDSAMYLCASKEGMNTGELFFGEGSRLTVL.

There are a few counts of this clonotype. This chain uses TRBV20-1 with TRBJ1-1; no definite D call. This CDR3 has 11 amino acids. Trimming shortened V by 8 bases and J by 8 bases, and 15 bases separated the two germline ends. Germline-derived CDR1 and CDR2 are DFQATT and SNEGSKA (reference sequence). The CDR3 DNA is TGCAGTCCTCGGACCACCGAAGAAGCTTTCTTT. Amino acids: CSPRTTEEAFF.

The rearrangement links TRBV9 to TRBJ2-7, with unresolved D. CDR3 size: 14 residues. Germline CDR1 and CDR2: SGDLS and YYNGEE. V gave up 0 bases and J gave up 0 bases, with 7 bases separating them. The CDR3 is CASSVDGDSYEQYF. The CDR3 DNA is TGTGCCAGCAGCGTAGATGGGGACTCCTACGAGCAGTACTTC. Filled out from reference TRBV9 and TRBJ2-7, the complete variable domain reads DSGVTQTPKHLITATGQRVTLRCSPRSGDLSVYWYQQSLDQGLQFLIQYYNGEERAKGNILERFSAQQFPDLHSELNLSSLELGDSALYFCASSVDGDSYEQYFGPGTRLTVT.

This clonotype was seen only a few times. The chain combines TRBV7-9 with TRBJ2-7; either TRBD1 or TRBD2 may fit D (5 bases each). Deletions cut 0 bases from V and 5 bases from J, with 14 bases between. The CDR3 runs 15 residues. The V gene's germline CDR1 is SEHNR and CDR2 FQNEAQ (reference sequence). The chain's CDR3 is CASSLAGSVGDEQYF. The CDR3, as DNA: TGTGCCAGCAGCTTAGCGGGTTCTGTGGGGGACGAGCAGTACTTC.

This clonotype was recorded at least ten times. The chain combines TRBV4-1 with TRBJ2-7; TRBD2 matches 8 bases. Germline V gene data show CDR1 as MGHRA and CDR2 as YSYEKL. The J segment lost 0 bases and the V segment lost 4 bases, leaving 2 bases of the junction unmatched. This CDR3 comprises 14 residues. The DNA of the CDR3 is TGCGCCAGCAGCCCAAGCGGGAGCTCCTACGAGCAGTACTTC. Encoded protein: CASSPSGSSYEQYF.

V gene TRBV20-1 combines with J gene TRBJ1-1; no firm D call. V was clipped by 3 bases and J by 3 bases, with 5 bases between them. Germline-derived CDR1 and CDR2 are DFQATT and SNEGSKA (reference sequence). The CDR3 sequence is 11 residues long. DNA of the CDR3: TGCAGTGCTAGTGCGTACACTGAAGCTTTCTTT. Translating gives CSASAYTEAFF.

The V call is TRBV7-9, the J call TRBJ2-7; D might be TRBD2 (6 bases). This CDR3 spans 14 amino acids. The V gene lost 6 bases and the J gene lost 6 bases, with 18 bases spanning the gap. Per the germline V gene, CDR1 is SEHNR and CDR2 is FQNEAQ (reference sequence). Written as DNA, the CDR3 is TGTGCCAGCAGGGCCCAGGGAGGAGTCGGCGAGCAGTACTTC. Amino acid sequence: CASRAQGGVGEQYF.

This clonotype was counted a few times. The chain employs TRBV5-1 and TRBJ1-4; D call uncertain. CDR3 length equals 12 residues. Between the trimmed V and J ends, which lost 0 bases and 7 bases, there was a span of 4 bases. Germline V CDR1 and CDR2: SGHRS, YFSETQ. The CDR3 loop is CASSLVGEKLFF. DNA for the CDR3: TGCGCCAGCAGCTTGGTCGGTGAAAAACTGTTTTTT.

This clonotype was detected a few times. The V gene is TRBV7-8, the J gene TRBJ2-3; no clear D gene. V was clipped by 4 bases and J by 1 base, with 3 bases between them. CDR1 is SGHVS and CDR2 is FQNEAQ in the germline V gene. This CDR3 is built from 12 residues. The chain's CDR3 is CASSYRTDTQYF. For the CDR3, the DNA is TGTGCCAGCAGCTATCGCACAGATACGCAGTATTTT. Looking up the rest from reference TRBV7-8 and TRBJ2-3 gives the full variable domain: GAGVSQSPRYKVAKRGQDVALRCDPISGHVSLFWYQQALGQGPEFLTYFQNEAQLDKSGLPSDRFFAERPEGSVSTLKIQRTQQEDSAVYLCASSYRTDTQYFGPGTRLTVL.

The chain links TRBV12-3 or TRBV12-4 to TRBJ2-2; 8 bases match TRBD2. The CDR3 totals 16 residues. J was trimmed by 0 bases and V by 5 bases; bases with no gene match: 5. This CDR3 is CASSRTSGANTGELFF. DNA for the CDR3: TGTGCCAGCAGTCGTACTAGCGGAGCGAACACCGGGGAGCTGTTTTTT.

The table lists this clonotype with a few counts. The chain links TRBV27 to TRBJ2-2; D gene ambiguous. With 7 bases removed from V and 0 bases from J, the gap between germline ends came to 6 bases. The CDR3 runs 13 residues. Germline-derived CDR1 and CDR2 are MNHEY and SMNVEV (reference sequence). CDR3 nucleotide sequence: TGTGCCAGCAAGGGCCCGAACACCGGGGAGCTGTTTTTT. Residues: CASKGPNTGELFF.

J is TRBJ1-5 and V is TRBV20-1; TRBD1 matches 9 bases. CDR1 is DFQATT and CDR2 is SNEGSKA in the germline V gene (reference sequence). This CDR3 is built from 16 residues. Losses at the gene ends were 5 bases for V and 2 bases for J; bases not matched to a gene: 10. The CDR3 DNA reads as TGCAGTGCTGCCTTGGGGCGGGACAGGGGCAATCAGCCCCAGCATTTT. Its translation is CSAALGRDRGNQPQHF.

CDR3 loop: CASSYSIETQYF. CDR3 sequence (DNA): TGTGCCAGCAGTTACTCGATCGAGACCCAGTACTTC. This sequence joins TRBV6-2 or TRBV6-3 and TRBJ2-5, with D unresolved. The CDR3 totals 12 residues. CDR1 MNHEY and CDR2 SVGEGT come from the germline V gene. V lost 0 bases, J lost 5 bases, and 4 bases lay in between.